These T cell receptor beta chains were read from a single sample in a study of identical twins. TCRdb analysed the 5' RACE reads with MiXCR anew, one entry per CDR3 protein. This sample yields a few hundred thousand distinct CDR3 sequences, of which 7.5% to 10% are seen a single time; under 3.5% belongs to the top ten. These same records also appear under a second study, on yellow fever vaccine responses in identical twins.

Sequencing was done on a sample of PBMCs. Receptors originate from a woman under 30 in good health. CDR3s include the opening cysteine and the closing phenylalanine or tryptophan. D genes are given only for firm matches. A clone size is listed for some rows: how often the clone was seen (once, few, many), or a class if it is expanded.

V gene	clone size	CDR3 length	D gene	J gene	CDR3 DNA	CDR3 protein
TRBV20-1	-	14	TRBD2	TRBJ2-7	TGCAGTGCTATAACTAGCGGGAGGGCCCACGAGCAGTACTTC	CSAITSGRAHEQYF
TRBV5-1	-	14	-	TRBJ2-2	TGCGCCAGCAGCGGAACAGGGTCTCCCGGGGAGCTGTTTTTT	CASSGTGSPGELFF
TRBV27	few	15	TRBD2	TRBJ2-3	TGTGCCAGCAGTCCGCGGGAGCGGGGAGGAGATACGCAGTATTTT	CASSPRERGGDTQYF
TRBV7-9	-	16	-	TRBJ2-7	TGTGCCAGCAGCCTCATAGAAACAGGGACCATCGACGAGCAGTACTTC	CASSLIETGTIDEQYF
TRBV4-2	-	14	-	TRBJ2-3	TGTGCCAGCAGCCAACTGGAAAACACAGATACGCAGTATTTT	CASSQLENTDTQYF
TRBV20-1	few	16	TRBD1	TRBJ2-6	TGCAGTGCTAGTGAGGGACAGATCTCTGGGGCCAACGTCCTGACTTTC	CSASEGQISGANVLTF
TRBV28	-	16	-	TRBJ1-2	TGTGCCAGCAGTTTCCTGACCGGGCCCCAAAACTATGGCTACACCTTC	CASSFLTGPQNYGYTF
TRBV4-2	-	19	-	TRBJ2-5	TGTGCCAGCAGCCAAACCGGGTCGATGGGGGGGGCCACCAGAGAGACCCAGTACTTC	CASSQTGSMGGATRETQYF
TRBV11-2	few	15	-	TRBJ1-5	TGTGCCAGCAGCTTAGATCCGTCTCCCAATCAGCCCCAGCATTTT	CASSLDPSPNQPQHF
TRBV7-2	-	16	-	TRBJ2-3	TGTGCCAGCAGCACCGGGACTTCTCCTTTAACAGATACGCAGTATTTT	CASSTGTSPLTDTQYF
TRBV7-9	many	15	-	TRBJ2-1	TGTGCCAGCAGCTTAACGGGGAGTAATTACAATGAGCAGTTCTTC	CASSLTGSNYNEQFF
TRBV6-5	-	12	TRBD1	TRBJ2-1	TGTGCCAGCAGCAGGGACAGCTATGAGCAGTTCTTC	CASSRDSYEQFF
TRBV3-1	many	16	-	TRBJ2-1	TGTGCCAGCAGCCAAAGGGCGGGGCTCTCCTACAATGAGCAGTTCTTC	CASSQRAGLSYNEQFF
TRBV10-3	many	15	TRBD2	TRBJ2-5	TGTGCCACCCATCCATCCGGGGGGGCAGAGGAGACCCAGTACTTC	CATHPSGGAEETQYF
TRBV11-2	-	14	-	TRBJ2-7	TGTGCCAGCAGCTTGAGGCCCGGAGGAGGGGAGCAGTACTTC	CASSLRPGGGEQYF
TRBV5-1	few	14	TRBD1	TRBJ2-5	TGCGCCAGCAGCGTAGCGACAGGGGTGGAGACCCAGTACTTC	CASSVATGVETQYF
TRBV27	-	15	-	TRBJ2-2	TGTGCCAGCAGTTTAGGGGCTTCGGGCACCGGGGAGCTGTTTTTT	CASSLGASGTGELFF
TRBV18	-	15	-	TRBJ2-5	TGTGCCAGCTCACCAGCCGACAGTTACCAAGAGACCCAGTACTTC	CASSPADSYQETQYF
TRBV7-3	many	15	TRBD1	TRBJ2-5	TGTGCCAGCAGCTTATCGGCAGGGGGAATTGAGACCCAGTACTTC	CASSLSAGGIETQYF
TRBV7-9	-	13	-	TRBJ1-2	TGTGCCAGCAGCAAAGTATCTAACTATGGCTACACCTTC	CASSKVSNYGYTF
TRBV9	many	15	-	TRBJ2-5	TGTGCCAGCAGCGCCGGACCCCGGGGCCGGGAGACCCAGTACTTC	CASSAGPRGRETQYF
TRBV12-3/TRBV12-4	many	15	TRBD2	TRBJ2-1	TGTGCCAGCAGTTTCAACGGGGGGGCTGGAAATGAGCAGTTCTTC	CASSFNGGAGNEQFF
TRBV2	-	14	-	TRBJ2-7	TGTGCCAGCAGTGAAGGTTCAGAAAACTACGAGCAGTACTTC	CASSEGSENYEQYF
TRBV3-1	-	19	TRBD2	TRBJ2-1	TGTACCTTCAGCTTGGGTAGCGGGGGTGGAAAGAGCTCCTACAATGAGCAGTTCTTC	CTFSLGSGGGKSSYNEQFF
TRBV12-3/TRBV12-4	-	14	TRBD2	TRBJ2-1	TGTGCCAGCAGGGGAAGCGGGAGGGATTCCGAGCAGTTCTTC	CASRGSGRDSEQFF
TRBV28	few	16	-	TRBJ2-6	TGTGCCAGCACGGGGGCGAGCTTAACTGGGGCCAACGTCCTGACTTTC	CASTGASLTGANVLTF
TRBV20-1	few	14	-	TRBJ2-3	TGCAGTGCTAGTGGGGCGGGGCGCACAGATACGCAGTATTTT	CSASGAGRTDTQYF
TRBV9	few	14	TRBD1	TRBJ2-1	TGTGCCAGCAGCGTAGAAGGTGGGACAGCTGAGCAGTTCTTC	CASSVEGGTAEQFF
TRBV6-1	few	16	-	TRBJ1-1	TGTGCCAGCAGTGAACCTCTCGGAAGGCGGGGCACTGAAGCTTTCTTT	CASSEPLGRRGTEAFF
TRBV6-1	-	16	-	TRBJ2-4	TGTGCCAGCAGGCCAAGAGGCCTTTTAGCCAAAAACATTCAGTACTTC	CASRPRGLLAKNIQYF
TRBV20-1	few	15	-	TRBJ2-5	TGCAGTGCTAGTTTCGTGGGAGGGGGTGCAGAGACCCAGTACTTC	CSASFVGGGAETQYF
TRBV11-3	few	15	TRBD1	TRBJ1-1	TGTGCCAGCAGCACCGGGACAGTCGGTTACACTGAAGCTTTCTTT	CASSTGTVGYTEAFF
TRBV29-1	many	15	-	TRBJ2-1	TGCAGCGTTGAATGGGGACTGGGGATAAGCAATGAGCAGTTCTTC	CSVEWGLGISNEQFF
TRBV5-1	many	16	-	TRBJ2-2	TGCGCCAGCAGCTTGGGGGGGCGAATAAACACCGGGGAGCTGTTTTTT	CASSLGGRINTGELFF
TRBV5-1	-	14	TRBD1	TRBJ2-5	TGCGCCAGCAGCTCGGACAGGGGCCAGGGAGCCCAGTACTTC	CASSSDRGQGAQYF
TRBV7-6	few	18	-	TRBJ2-1	TGTGCCAGCAGCGTGGACTTAGCCGGGGATCTCCCTAACAATGAGCAGTTCTTC	CASSVDLAGDLPNNEQFF
TRBV7-2	few	15	-	TRBJ2-5	TGTGCCAGCAGCTTAGTAAGGGGGGCCCAAGAGACCCAGTACTTC	CASSLVRGAQETQYF
TRBV20-1	few	14	TRBD2	TRBJ2-7	TGCAGTGCTAGAAAGCTAGCGGGAATGTACGAGCAGTACTTC	CSARKLAGMYEQYF
TRBV6-5	-	15	-	TRBJ2-7	TGTGCCAGCAGTATACCAGGTGGCCAGGGGTTCGAGCAGTACTTC	CASSIPGGQGFEQYF
TRBV14	few	17	-	TRBJ2-3	TGTGCCAGCAGCCAAGATAACGCGGGGTCTAGCACAGATACGCAGTATTTT	CASSQDNAGSSTDTQYF
TRBV3-1	-	16	-	TRBJ1-1	TGTGCCAGCAGCCAACGGGGGCCTCGGAAACGGGCTGAAGCTTTCTTT	CASSQRGPRKRAEAFF
TRBV5-5	many	16	TRBD1	TRBJ1-5	TGTGCCAGCAGCTCGGGAGGGACAGGGGGCAATCAGCCCCAGCATTTT	CASSSGGTGGNQPQHF